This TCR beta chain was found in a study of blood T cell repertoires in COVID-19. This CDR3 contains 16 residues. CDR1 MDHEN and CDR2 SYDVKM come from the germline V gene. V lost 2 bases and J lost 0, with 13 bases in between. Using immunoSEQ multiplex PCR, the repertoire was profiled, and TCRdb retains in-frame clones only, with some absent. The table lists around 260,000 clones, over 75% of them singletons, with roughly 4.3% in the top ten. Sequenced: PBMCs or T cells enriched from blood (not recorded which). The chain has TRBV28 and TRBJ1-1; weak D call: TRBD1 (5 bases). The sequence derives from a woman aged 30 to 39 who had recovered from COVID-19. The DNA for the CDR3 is TGTGCCAGCAGTTTACTGTCGGCAGGGCTGAACACTGAAGCTTTCTTT. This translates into CASSLLSAGLNTEAFF.